The entry below gives a single T cell receptor (beta chain) sequence along with its context. V was shortened by 5 bases and J by 0 bases, with 11 bases between the two germline ends. CDR1 is MDHEN and CDR2 is SYDVKM in the germline V gene. The CDR3 is made up of 15 amino acids. Data came from immunoSEQ multiplex PCR; TCRdb stores just in-frame clones and leaves some out. The sample holds 25,000 to 30,000 clones, around 90% seen once. This entry is derived from a study of T cell responses to AZD1222 COVID-19 vaccine. The chain joins TRBV28 to TRBJ1-3, with unresolved D. This TCR derives from an adult in good health. The sample here was peripheral blood, taken on day 0 of AZD1222 vaccination. CDR3: CASSPDVSSGNTIYF. The CDR3 nucleotides read TGTGCCAGCAGTCCCGACGTGAGCTCTGGAAACACCATATATTTT. The complete variable domain, with remaining parts taken from reference TRBV28 and TRBJ1-3, reads DVKVTQSSRYLVKRTGEKVFLECVQDMDHENMFWYRQDPGLGLRLIYFSYDVKMKEKGDIPEGYSVSREKKERFSLILESASTNQTSMYLCASSPDVSSGNTIYFGEGSWLTVV.